This T cell receptor beta chain was identified during a study of spatial heterogeneity in lung cancer. Study results and caveats: One measure, the expanded intratumoral alpha and beta TCR count, tracked tumor mutation counts.

A note on this clonotype: The antigen is not known.

Noted time point: sample taken at primary tumor resection. Unsorted whole RNA of tumor, nontumor lung or frozen PBMC was sequenced. TCRdb called the 5' RACE reads again in MiXCR, with one record for every CDR3 protein. The sample lists roughly 19,000 distinct CDR3 sequences; around a sixth were seen once. This TCR was sampled from a female donor with early-stage non-small cell lung cancer. The sequences come from lung tumor tissue, collected at surgery.

Here the CDR3 reads CSVDGGKSNEQFF. DNA of the CDR3: TGCAGCGTTGACGGGGGTAAATCCAATGAGCAGTTCTTC. This sequence joins TRBV29-1 and TRBJ2-1; D is perhaps TRBD2 (6 bases). The V gene's germline CDR1 is SQVTM and CDR2 ANQGSEA. The V end was cut by 3 bases, the J end by 6 bases, with 12 bases between. The CDR3 extends over 13 amino acids.